The clone carrying this T cell receptor (beta chain) was seen at least ten times. Its antigen is unknown. Germline loops: CDR1 SGHDT, CDR2 YYEEEE. The CDR3 runs 15 residues. The V segment lost 3 bases and the J segment 3 bases; nucleotides outside the gene matches: 4. This sample is part of a study of breast tumors, draining lymph nodes, adjacent tissues. Findings of the study overall: Tumors had less TCR diversity than lymph nodes, more than nontumor tissue. The lymph node origin of tumor T cells was framed as consistent with a hypothesis, not demonstrated. Compared with basal-like, luminal-like tumors shared significantly more repertoire with nontumor tissue.

TCRdb itself ran the multiplex PCR reads through MiXCR, one entry per CDR3 protein. The data hold around 130,000 distinct CDR3 sequences, with 21% observed a single time. Breast cancer patients provided tissue from their axillary draining lymph nodes. This chain links TRBV5-6 with TRBJ2-5, with 11 bases lining up with TRBD2. This clonotype originated in a female donor with breast cancer. Some clones in this sample may be carry-over from other donors' samples. The sample comprised axillary lymph node tissue. The CDR3 DNA sequence: TGTGCCAGCAGCTCCTCGGGACTAGCGGAAGAGACCCAGTACTTC. Residues: CASSSSGLAEETQYF.